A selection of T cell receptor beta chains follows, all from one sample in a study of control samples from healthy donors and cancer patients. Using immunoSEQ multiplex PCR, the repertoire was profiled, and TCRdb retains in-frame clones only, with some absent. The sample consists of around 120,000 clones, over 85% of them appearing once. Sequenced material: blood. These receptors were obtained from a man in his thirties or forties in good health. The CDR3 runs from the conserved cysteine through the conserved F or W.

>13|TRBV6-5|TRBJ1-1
CASSYRHRTEAFF
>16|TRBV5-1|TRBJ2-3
CASSLAGGASTDTQYF
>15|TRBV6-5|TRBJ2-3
CASRSDRGRTDTQYF
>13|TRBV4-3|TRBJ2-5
CASSQTGGETQYF
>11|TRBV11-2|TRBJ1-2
CASSHRAGYTF
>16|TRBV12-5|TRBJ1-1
CASGPPAGGGATEAFF
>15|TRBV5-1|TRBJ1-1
CASSSRTGGDTEAFF
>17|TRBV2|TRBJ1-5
CASSPGRPFNSNQPQHF
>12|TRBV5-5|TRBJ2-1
CASSLLGHEQFF
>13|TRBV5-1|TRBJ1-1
CASSLTGVTEAFF